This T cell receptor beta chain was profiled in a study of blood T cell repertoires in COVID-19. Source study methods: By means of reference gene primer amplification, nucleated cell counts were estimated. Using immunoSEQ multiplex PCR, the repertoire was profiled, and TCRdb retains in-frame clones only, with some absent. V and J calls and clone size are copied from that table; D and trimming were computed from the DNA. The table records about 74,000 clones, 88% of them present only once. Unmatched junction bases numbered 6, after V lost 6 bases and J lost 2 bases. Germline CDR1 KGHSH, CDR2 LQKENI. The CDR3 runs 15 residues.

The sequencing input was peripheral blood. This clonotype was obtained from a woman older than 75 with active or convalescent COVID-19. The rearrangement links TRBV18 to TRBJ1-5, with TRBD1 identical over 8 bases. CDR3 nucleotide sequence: TGTGCCAGCTCCCAGGACAGGGAAGGCAATCAGCCCCAGCATTTT. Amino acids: CASSQDREGNQPQHF.